There are a few counts of the clone carrying this T cell receptor beta chain. Antigen: not known. The data are from a study of identical twins. V gave up 1 base and J gave up 8 bases, with 10 bases separating them. The CDR3 runs 13 residues. MiXCR, applied by TCRdb to the 5' RACE reads, yields one record per CDR3 protein. Found here are hundreds of thousands of distinct CDR3 sequences, around a sixth of them singletons; the top ten hold about 12%. Study-wide findings and caveats: Invariant MAIT and iNKT cells may have partly biased zero-insertion analyses. Out-of-frame beta chain sequences displayed weaker excess sharing between twins.

These data were also reused for a study on T cells expressing NK-cell markers. That source notes: From sorted CD3+CD56+NKG2C+, CD3+CD56+NKG2C- and CD3+CD56-NKG2C+ T cells came the TCR beta repertoires. Dominance of the CD3+CD56-NKG2C+ fraction by these clonotypes also held in several donors.

This chain joins TRBV12-3 or TRBV12-4 and TRBJ2-3, with unresolved D. The clonotype originates from a woman aged 18-35 years in good health. Sequenced material: PBMCs. CDR3 in DNA: TGTGCCAGCAGTTTAGAAGGCCTCGCTACGCAGTATTTT. Translated, it gives CASSLEGLATQYF.